These 2 T cell receptor beta chains share one sample of origin, sequenced in a study of control samples from healthy donors and cancer patients. The assay was immunoSEQ multiplex PCR, and TCRdb's table has in-frame clones only and misses some. The repertoire consists of 150,000 to 200,000 clones, with roughly 91% occurring once and the leading ten covering 1.5%. Sequenced sample: blood. The receptor source for this set is a woman aged 25 to 39 in good health.

The chain joins TRBV9 to TRBJ2-1; TRBD2 matches at 7 bases. The CDR3 sequence is 15 residues long. The V segment lost 0 bases and the J segment 4 bases; nucleotides outside the gene matches: 4. CDR1 is SGDLS, CDR2 YYNGEE, per germline. CDR3 loop: CASSVGGRAYNEQFF. DNA of the CDR3: TGTGCCAGCAGCGTAGGGGGGAGGGCTTACAATGAGCAGTTCTTC.

This chain uses TRBV11-2 with TRBJ2-7, with unresolved D. This CDR3 contains 15 residues. V lost 1 base to trimming and J lost 2 bases, with 12 bases between them. Germline V CDR1 and CDR2: SGHAT, FQNNGV. The CDR3 sequence is CASSLGRTKPYEQYF. For the CDR3, the DNA is TGTGCCAGCAGCTTAGGTCGGACCAAGCCCTACGAGCAGTACTTC.